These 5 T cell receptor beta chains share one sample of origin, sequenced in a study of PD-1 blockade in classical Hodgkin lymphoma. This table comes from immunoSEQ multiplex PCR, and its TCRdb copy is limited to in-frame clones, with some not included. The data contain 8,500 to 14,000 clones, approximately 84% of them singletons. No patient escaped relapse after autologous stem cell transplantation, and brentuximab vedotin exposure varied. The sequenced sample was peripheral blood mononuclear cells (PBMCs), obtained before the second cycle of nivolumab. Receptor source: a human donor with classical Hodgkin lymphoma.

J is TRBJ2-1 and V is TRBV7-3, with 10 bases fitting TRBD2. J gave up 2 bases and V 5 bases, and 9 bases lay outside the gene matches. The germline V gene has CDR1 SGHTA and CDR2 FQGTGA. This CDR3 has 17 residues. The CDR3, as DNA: TGTGCCAGCAGCCTGCGGGGTAGCGGGGGGACCTACAATGAGCAGTTCTTC. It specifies CASSLRGSGGTYNEQFF.

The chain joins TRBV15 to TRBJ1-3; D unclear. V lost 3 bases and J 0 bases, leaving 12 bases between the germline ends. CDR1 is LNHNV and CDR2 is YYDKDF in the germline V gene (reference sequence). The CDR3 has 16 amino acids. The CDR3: CATSSAKDYSGNTIYF. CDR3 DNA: TGTGCCACCAGCAGTGCAAAGGATTACTCTGGAAACACCATATATTTT.

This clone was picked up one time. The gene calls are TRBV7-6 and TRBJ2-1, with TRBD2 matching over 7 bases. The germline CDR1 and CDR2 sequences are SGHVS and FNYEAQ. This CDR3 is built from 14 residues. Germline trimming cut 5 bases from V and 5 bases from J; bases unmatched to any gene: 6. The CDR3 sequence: CASSTLLANNEQFF. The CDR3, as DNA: TGTGCCAGCAGCACGTTACTAGCGAACAATGAGCAGTTCTTC. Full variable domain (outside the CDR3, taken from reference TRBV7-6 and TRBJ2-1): GAGVSQSPRYKVTKRGQDVALRCDPISGHVSLYWYRQALGQGPEFLTYFNYEAQQDKSGLPNDRFSAERPEGSISTLTIQRTEQRDSAMYRCASSTLLANNEQFFGPGTRLTVL.

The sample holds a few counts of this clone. DNA for the CDR3: TGCAGTGCTTCCGGGACCAGTGAAGCTTTCTTT. It is translated as CSASGTSEAFF. V and J are TRBV20-1 and TRBJ1-1, with TRBD1 as a possible D gene (5 bases). Germline-derived CDR1 and CDR2 are DFQATT and SNEGSKA (reference sequence). The length of the CDR3 is 11 residues. Trimming shortened V by 5 bases and J by 7 bases, and 11 bases separated the two germline ends.

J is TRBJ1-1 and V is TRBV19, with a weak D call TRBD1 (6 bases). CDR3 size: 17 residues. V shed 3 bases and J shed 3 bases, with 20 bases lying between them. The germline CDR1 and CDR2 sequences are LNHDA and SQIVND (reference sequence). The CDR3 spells CASSIGGVAGEDTEAFF. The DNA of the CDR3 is TGTGCCAGTAGTATTGGTGGTGTCGCAGGGGAGGACACTGAAGCTTTCTTT.